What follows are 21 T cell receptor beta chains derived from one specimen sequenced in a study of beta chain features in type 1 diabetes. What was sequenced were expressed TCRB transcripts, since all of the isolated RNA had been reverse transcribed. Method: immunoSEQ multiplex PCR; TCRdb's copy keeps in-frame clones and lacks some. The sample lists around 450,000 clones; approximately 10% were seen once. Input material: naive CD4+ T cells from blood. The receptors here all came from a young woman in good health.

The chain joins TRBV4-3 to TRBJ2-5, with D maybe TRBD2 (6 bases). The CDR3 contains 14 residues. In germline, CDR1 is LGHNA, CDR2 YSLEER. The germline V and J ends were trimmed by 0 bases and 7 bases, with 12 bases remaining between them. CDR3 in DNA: TGCGCCAGCAGCCAAGAAAGGGCGGGAACGACCCAGTACTTC. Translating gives CASSQERAGTTQYF.

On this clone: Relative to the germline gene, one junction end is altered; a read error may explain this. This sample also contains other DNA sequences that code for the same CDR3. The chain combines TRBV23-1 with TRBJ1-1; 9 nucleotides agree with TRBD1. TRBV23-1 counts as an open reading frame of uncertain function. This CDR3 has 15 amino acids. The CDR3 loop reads CASKEGQGVNTEAFF. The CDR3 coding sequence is TGCGCTAGCAAAGAGGGACAGGGCGTGAACACTGAAGCTTTCTTT.

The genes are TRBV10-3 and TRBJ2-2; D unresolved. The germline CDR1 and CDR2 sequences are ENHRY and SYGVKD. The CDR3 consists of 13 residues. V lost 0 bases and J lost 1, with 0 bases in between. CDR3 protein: CAISESNTGELFF. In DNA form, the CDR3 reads TGTGCCATCAGTGAGTCGAACACCGGGGAGCTGTTTTTT.

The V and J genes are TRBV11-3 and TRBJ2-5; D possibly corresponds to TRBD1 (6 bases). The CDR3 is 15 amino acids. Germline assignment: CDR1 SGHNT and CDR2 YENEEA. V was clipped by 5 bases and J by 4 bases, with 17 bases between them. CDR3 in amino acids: CASSRRKQGRETQYF. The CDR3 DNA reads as TGTGCCAGCAGCCGAAGGAAGCAGGGGCGAGAGACCCAGTACTTC.

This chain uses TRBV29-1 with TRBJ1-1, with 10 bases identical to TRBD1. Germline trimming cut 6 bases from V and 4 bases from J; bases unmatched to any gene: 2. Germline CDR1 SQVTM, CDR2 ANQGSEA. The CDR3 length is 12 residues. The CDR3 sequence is CSVGQGSTEAFF. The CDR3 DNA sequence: TGCAGCGTGGGACAGGGGAGCACTGAAGCTTTCTTT.

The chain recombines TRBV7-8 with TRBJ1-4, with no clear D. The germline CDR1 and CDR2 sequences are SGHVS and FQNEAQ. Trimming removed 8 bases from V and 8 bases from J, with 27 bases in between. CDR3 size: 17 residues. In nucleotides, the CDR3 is TGTGCCAGCGAGCTTGGATCCCAAAAAGGAATCGGAGAAAAACTGTTTTTT. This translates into CASELGSQKGIGEKLFF.

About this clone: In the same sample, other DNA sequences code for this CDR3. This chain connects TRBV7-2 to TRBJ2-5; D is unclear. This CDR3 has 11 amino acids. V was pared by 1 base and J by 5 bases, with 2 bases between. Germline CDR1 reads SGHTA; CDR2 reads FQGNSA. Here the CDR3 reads CASSLVETQYF. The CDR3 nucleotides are TGTGCCAGCAGCTTAGTCGAGACCCAGTACTTC.

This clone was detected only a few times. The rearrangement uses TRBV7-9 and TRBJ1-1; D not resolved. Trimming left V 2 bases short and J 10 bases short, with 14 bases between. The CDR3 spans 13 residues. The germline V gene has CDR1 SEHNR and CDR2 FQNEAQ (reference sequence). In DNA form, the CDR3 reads TGTGCCAGCAGCTTATCAGGAGCCCCTGGAGCTTTCTTT. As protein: CASSLSGAPGAFF.

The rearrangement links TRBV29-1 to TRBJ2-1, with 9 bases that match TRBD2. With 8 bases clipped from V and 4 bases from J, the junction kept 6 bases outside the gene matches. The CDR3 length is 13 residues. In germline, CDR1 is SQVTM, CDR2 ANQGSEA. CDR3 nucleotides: TGCAGCTCCGGGACTAGCCGATACAATGAGCAGTTCTTC. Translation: CSSGTSRYNEQFF.

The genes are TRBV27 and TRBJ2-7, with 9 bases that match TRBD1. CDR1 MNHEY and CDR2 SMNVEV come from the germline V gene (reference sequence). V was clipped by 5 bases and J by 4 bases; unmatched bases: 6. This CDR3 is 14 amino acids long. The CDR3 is CASSATGGRYEQYV. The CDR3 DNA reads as TGTGCCAGCAGTGCAACAGGGGGCAGGTACGAGCAGTACGTC.

The CDR3 loop is CASSPLAGEGDTQYF. The CDR3 nucleotides read TGTGCCAGCTCACCCCTCGCAGGGGAAGGGGATACGCAGTATTTT. V gene TRBV18 combines with J gene TRBJ2-3; TRBD1 might be the D (6 bases). V dropped 3 bases and J dropped 6 bases, with 16 bases sitting between them. The CDR3 is made up of 15 amino acids. Germline V gene data show CDR1 as KGHSH and CDR2 as LQKENI.

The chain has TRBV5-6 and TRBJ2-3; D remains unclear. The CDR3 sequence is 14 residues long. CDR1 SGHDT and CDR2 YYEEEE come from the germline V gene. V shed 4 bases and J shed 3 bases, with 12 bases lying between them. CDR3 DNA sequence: TGTGCCAGCAGCCCCCAGCCGGTAACAGATACGCAGTATTTT. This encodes CASSPQPVTDTQYF.

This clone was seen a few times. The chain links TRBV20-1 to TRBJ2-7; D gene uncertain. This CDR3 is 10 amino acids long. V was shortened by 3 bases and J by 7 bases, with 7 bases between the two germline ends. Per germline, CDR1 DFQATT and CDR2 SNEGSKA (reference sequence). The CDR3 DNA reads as TGCAGTGCTAGTAAATTTGAGCAGTACGTC. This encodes CSASKFEQYV.

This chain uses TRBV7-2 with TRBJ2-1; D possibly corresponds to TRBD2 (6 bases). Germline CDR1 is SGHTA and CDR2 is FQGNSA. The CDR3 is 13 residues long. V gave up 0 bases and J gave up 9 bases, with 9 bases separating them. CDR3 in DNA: TGTGCCAGCAGCTTAGCGACTAGGGGTGAGCAGTTCTTC. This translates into CASSLATRGEQFF.

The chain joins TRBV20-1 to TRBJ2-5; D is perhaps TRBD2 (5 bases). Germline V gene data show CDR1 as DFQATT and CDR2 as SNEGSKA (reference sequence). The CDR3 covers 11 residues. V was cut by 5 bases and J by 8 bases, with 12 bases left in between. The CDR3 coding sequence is TGCAGTGCTTACGGACTGTCCACCCAGTACTTC. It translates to CSAYGLSTQYF.

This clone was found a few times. In DNA, the CDR3 is TGTGCCAGCCACCCTCCACTAAGCTCTGGGGCCAACGTCCTGACTTTC. The encoded protein is CASHPPLSSGANVLTF. J is TRBJ2-6 and V is TRBV19; no firm D call. Trimming took 9 bases from V and 0 from J, leaving 15 bases between them. The CDR3 runs 16 residues. CDR1 is LNHDA and CDR2 is SQIVND in the germline V gene (reference sequence).

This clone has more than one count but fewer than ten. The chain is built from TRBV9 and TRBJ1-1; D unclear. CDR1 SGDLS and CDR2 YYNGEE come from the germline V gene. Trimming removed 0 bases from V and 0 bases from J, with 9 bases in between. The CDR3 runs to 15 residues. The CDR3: CASSVDWALNTEAFF. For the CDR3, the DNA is TGTGCCAGCAGCGTAGACTGGGCGCTGAACACTGAAGCTTTCTTT.

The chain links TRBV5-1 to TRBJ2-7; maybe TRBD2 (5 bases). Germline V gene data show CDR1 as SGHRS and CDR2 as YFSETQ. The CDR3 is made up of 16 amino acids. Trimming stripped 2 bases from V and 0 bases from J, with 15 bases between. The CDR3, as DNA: TGCGCCAGCAGCTTTTCGTCAAGCGGTTCCTCCTACGAGCAGTACTTC. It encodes CASSFSSSGSSYEQYF.

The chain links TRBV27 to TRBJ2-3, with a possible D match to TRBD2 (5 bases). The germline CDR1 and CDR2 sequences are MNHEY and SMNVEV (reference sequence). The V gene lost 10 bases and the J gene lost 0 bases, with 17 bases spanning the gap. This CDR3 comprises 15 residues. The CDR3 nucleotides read TGTGCCACCCGGAGGTTCGTCGGGAGCACAGATACGCAGTATTTT. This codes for CATRRFVGSTDTQYF.

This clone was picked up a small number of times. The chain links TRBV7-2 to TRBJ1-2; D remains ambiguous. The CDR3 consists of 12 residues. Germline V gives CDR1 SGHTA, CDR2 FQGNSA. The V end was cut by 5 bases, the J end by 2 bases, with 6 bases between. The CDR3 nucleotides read TGTGCCAGCAGCCCCTCAAACTATGGCTACACCTTC. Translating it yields CASSPSNYGYTF.

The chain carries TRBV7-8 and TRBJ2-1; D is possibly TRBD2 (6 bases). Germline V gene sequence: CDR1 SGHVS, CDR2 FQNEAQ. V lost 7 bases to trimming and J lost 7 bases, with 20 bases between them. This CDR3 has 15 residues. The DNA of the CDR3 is TGTGCCAGCACCAACCCGGGAGCCCTGGGGAATGAGCAGTTCTTC. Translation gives CASTNPGALGNEQFF. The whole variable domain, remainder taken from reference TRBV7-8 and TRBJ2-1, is GAGVSQSPRYKVAKRGQDVALRCDPISGHVSLFWYQQALGQGPEFLTYFQNEAQLDKSGLPSDRFFAERPEGSVSTLKIQRTQQEDSAVYLCASTNPGALGNEQFFGPGTRLTVL.